This T cell receptor beta chain was sequenced in a study of Ad26.COV2.S vaccination and SARS-CoV-2 variants. Across the whole study: Once, or twice with 56 days between doses, Ad26.COV2.S was given intramuscularly.

V lost 3 bases and J lost 4, with 4 bases in between. The CDR3 length is 12 residues. Germline CDR1 and CDR2: SGHAT and FQNNGV. Treatment indicated: some 19 received Ad26.COV2.S at low or high dose, single or two shots; about 5 received placebo; per-sample allocation not given. Sampling was performed 63 days after the first vaccine or placebo injection. Clones were sequenced by immunoSEQ multiplex PCR, and TCRdb holds only the in-frame ones, with some missing. In the table there are 350,000 to 600,000 clones, 89% of which are singletons. This clone was seen a few times. The TCR comes from a person between 18 and 65 years old who received the Ad26.COV2.S COVID-19 vaccine or a placebo. The V gene is TRBV11-2, the J gene TRBJ1-3; D not certain. Sequenced material: peripheral blood, taken in a trial of Ad26.COV2.S vaccine versus placebo. CDR3 sequence reads: CASSFRGNTIYF. The DNA for the CDR3 is TGTGCCAGCAGCTTTCGGGGAAACACCATATATTTT.